Below are 27 T cell receptor beta chains sequenced from a single sample in a study of cytomegalovirus exposure and HLA in healthy donors. The PCR had 60 Vbeta and 13 Jbeta primers. This table comes from immunoSEQ multiplex PCR, and its TCRdb copy is limited to in-frame clones, with some not included. The table includes under 150,000 clones, about 75% detected once. The specimen was PBMCs. The receptors were sampled from a man aged 55 to 70 in good health and CMV-seronegative.

The chain is built from TRBV28 and TRBJ2-4; 8 bases are a match to TRBD2. V shed 2 bases, J shed 0 bases, and the junction held 12 bases outside the gene matches. Germline CDR1 MDHEN, CDR2 SYDVKM. The CDR3 contains 19 residues. CDR3 loop: CASSLVSGRGVLAKNIQYF. The CDR3 bases are TGTGCCAGCAGTTTAGTGAGCGGGAGAGGGGTTCTAGCCAAAAACATTCAGTACTTC.

The genes are TRBV7-9 and TRBJ2-7, with a possible D match to TRBD2 (5 bases). The CDR3 contains 16 residues. Germline V lookup: CDR1 SEHNR, CDR2 FQNEAQ (reference sequence). Deletions cut 1 base from V and 0 bases from J, with 13 bases between. CDR3 coding DNA: TGTGCCAGCAGCTTAGGTGAGGGAGTCGGCTCCTACGAGCAGTACTTC. It translates to CASSLGEGVGSYEQYF.

The V call is TRBV6-4, the J call TRBJ1-5; weak D call: TRBD1 (5 bases). The CDR3 totals 13 residues. The V gene's germline CDR1 is MRHNA and CDR2 SNTAGT. V was cut by 3 bases and J by 7 bases, with 10 bases left in between. CDR3 DNA: TGTGCCAGCAGTGAAAACAGGAACCAGCCCCAGCATTTT. Residues: CASSENRNQPQHF.

The chain combines TRBV5-1 with TRBJ2-3, with 7 nucleotides matching TRBD2. Germline V gene data show CDR1 as SGHRS and CDR2 as YFSETQ. CDR3 size: 14 residues. Trimming at V came to 2 bases and at J to 12 bases, leaving 12 bases not matched to a gene. Here the CDR3 reads CASSFGLAAGPQYF. The DNA for the CDR3 is TGCGCCAGCAGCTTCGGTCTAGCGGCCGGGCCTCAGTATTTT.

The chain combines TRBV6-6 with TRBJ2-7; D ambiguous. The CDR3 runs to 11 residues. CDR1 is MNHNY, CDR2 SVGAGI, per germline (reference sequence). V dropped 5 bases and J dropped 4 bases, with 6 bases sitting between them. CDR3 loop: CASSPHYEQYF. The CDR3 region has the DNA TGTGCCAGCAGTCCCCATTACGAGCAGTACTTC.

V gene TRBV5-4 combines with J gene TRBJ2-5; TRBD1 is a possible D gene (5 bases). V was trimmed by 4 bases and J by 0 bases, leaving 10 bases between them. From germline, CDR1 is SGHNT and CDR2 YYREEE (reference sequence). The CDR3 loop spans 14 amino acids. CDR3 residues: CASSPTVNQETQYF. The DNA for the CDR3 is TGTGCCAGCAGCCCGACAGTGAACCAAGAGACCCAGTACTTC.

This clone was detected only once. The gene calls are TRBV5-4 and TRBJ2-5, with D perhaps TRBD1 (6 bases). CDR3 length equals 14 residues. V dropped 7 bases and J dropped 5 bases, with 18 bases sitting between them. The germline gives CDR1 SGHNT, CDR2 YYREEE (reference sequence). The CDR3: CASAQGWIGETQYF. CDR3 coding DNA: TGTGCCAGCGCACAGGGATGGATCGGCGAGACCCAGTACTTC.

The J gene is TRBJ2-7, the V gene TRBV4-1, with 9 bases lining up with TRBD1. The trim removed 4 bases at V and 0 bases at J, leaving 1 base unmatched. This CDR3 is built from 14 residues. Per the germline V gene, CDR1 is MGHRA and CDR2 is YSYEKL. CDR3 amino acids: CASSPTGGSYEQYF. DNA for the CDR3: TGCGCCAGCAGCCCGACAGGGGGCTCCTACGAGCAGTACTTC.

V gene TRBV29-1 combines with J gene TRBJ2-3, with no clear D. The length of the CDR3 is 13 residues. Germline CDR1 SQVTM, CDR2 ANQGSEA. The V end lost 7 bases, the J end lost 2 bases, and 13 bases lay between the germline ends. The CDR3 region is CSDLDWLTDTQYF. For the CDR3, the DNA is TGCAGCGATTTAGACTGGCTCACAGATACGCAGTATTTT.

The V call is TRBV5-4, the J call TRBJ2-3; TRBD2 matches 13 bases. The CDR3 covers 16 residues. V was clipped by 4 bases and J by 3 bases; unmatched bases: 5. Germline CDR1 reads SGHNT; CDR2 reads YYREEE (reference sequence). The DNA for the CDR3 is TGTGCCAGCAGCGTGGGACTAGCGGGACGGACAGATACGCAGTATTTT. It translates to CASSVGLAGRTDTQYF. Using reference TRBV5-4 and TRBJ2-3 for the parts outside the CDR3, the full variable domain is ETGVTQSPTHLIKTRGQQVTLRCSSQSGHNTVSWYQQALGQGPQFIFQYYREEENGRGNFPPRFSGLQFPNYSSELNVNALELDDSALYLCASSVGLAGRTDTQYFGPGTRLTVL.

Only a few counts were recorded for this clone. The rearrangement joins TRBV4-3 to TRBJ2-4; 11 bases are shared with TRBD2. Losses at the gene ends were 5 bases for V and 5 bases for J; bases not matched to a gene: 2. Germline CDR1 is LGHNA and CDR2 is YSLEER. This CDR3 is built from 14 residues. CDR3: CASSAGLAENIQYF. Here the CDR3 DNA reads TGCGCCAGCAGCGCGGGACTAGCGGAAAACATTCAGTACTTC.

This clone was found once. The chain links TRBV15 to TRBJ1-2; D is undetermined. The V gene's germline CDR1 is LNHNV and CDR2 YYDKDF (reference sequence). The germline V and J ends were trimmed by 0 bases and 0 bases, with 8 bases remaining between them. The CDR3 runs 15 residues. CDR3 amino acids: CATSRDRSSNYGYTF. DNA of the CDR3: TGTGCCACCAGCAGAGATCGGAGTTCTAACTATGGCTACACCTTC.

This chain connects TRBV18 to TRBJ1-1, with TRBD1 as a possible D gene (6 bases). Trimming stripped 5 bases from V and 1 base from J, with 11 bases between. Looked up from germline, CDR1 is KGHSH and CDR2 is LQKENI. The CDR3 spans 14 residues. DNA of the CDR3: TGTGCCAGCTCAGTTGGACAGACGAACACTGAAGCTTTCTTT. This gives the protein CASSVGQTNTEAFF.

V is TRBV7-8 and J is TRBJ2-7; possible D gene TRBD1, 6 bases. Germline CDR1 and CDR2: SGHVS and FQNEAQ. Trimming removed 1 base at V and 1 base at J, with 11 bases between. This CDR3 contains 15 residues. The CDR3 is CASSLGRTGSYEQYF. DNA for the CDR3: TGTGCCAGCAGCTTAGGAAGAACAGGGTCCTACGAGCAGTACTTC.

V and J are TRBV5-1 and TRBJ2-7, with D perhaps TRBD1 (5 bases). From germline, CDR1 is SGHRS and CDR2 YFSETQ. The germline V and J ends were trimmed by 5 bases and 3 bases, with 18 bases remaining between them. The CDR3 loop spans 15 amino acids. The CDR3 DNA is TGCGCCAGCAGAAGCCAGGGTGGATCTAACTACGAGCAGTACTTC. Protein: CASRSQGGSNYEQYF.

The rearrangement joins TRBV6-5 to TRBJ2-7; D may be TRBD1 (5 bases). CDR3 length: 14 residues. V gave up 6 bases and J gave up 0 bases, with 12 bases separating them. Germline V CDR1 and CDR2: MNHEY, SVGAGI. The CDR3 sequence: CASRTPGASYEQYF. The CDR3 DNA follows: TGTGCCAGCAGAACCCCTGGGGCCTCCTACGAGCAGTACTTC.

The V call is TRBV28, the J call TRBJ1-4; D unresolved. The ends were cut back, 6 bases at V and 5 bases at J, with 19 bases in the middle. Looked up from germline, CDR1 is MDHEN and CDR2 is SYDVKM. CDR3 length: 16 amino acids. In DNA, the CDR3 is TGTGCCAGCAGCCTCACCGGCCCACAGCTAAATGAAAAACTGTTTTTT. As protein: CASSLTGPQLNEKLFF.

This clone was found once. The gene calls are TRBV6-1 and TRBJ2-4; 11 bases match TRBD2. The CDR3 is 14 amino acids. Germline-derived CDR1 and CDR2 are MNHNS and SASEGT. With V trimmed by 9 bases and J by 6 bases, 7 bases remained unmatched. CDR3 in amino acids: CASTTSGSTNIQYF. CDR3 bases: TGTGCCAGTACTACTAGCGGGAGTACAAACATTCAGTACTTC.

The chain uses TRBV30 and TRBJ2-5; TRBD1 might be the D (7 bases). The DNA end lines up better with TRBJ2-7; the J call may be wrong. The germline gives CDR1 GTSNPN, CDR2 SVGIG (reference sequence). This CDR3 comprises 11 residues. DNA of the CDR3: TGTGCCTGTATCAGGGGGGCCGAGCAGTACTTC. Translated, it gives CACIRGAEQYF.

The chain carries TRBV7-3 and TRBJ1-6, with 7 positions matching TRBD1. V lost 5 bases and J lost 12; bases outside the gene matches: 7. The V gene's germline CDR1 is SGHTA and CDR2 FQGTGA. The CDR3 contains 13 residues. Here the CDR3 reads CASSRYRGQPLHF. CDR3 nucleotides: TGTGCCAGCAGCAGATACAGGGGACAACCCCTCCACTTT.

This chain uses TRBV6-4 with TRBJ2-7; TRBD2 matches at 9 bases. The CDR3 sequence is 18 residues long. With 9 bases clipped from V and 0 bases from J, the junction kept 18 bases outside the gene matches. Germline CDR1 is MRHNA and CDR2 is SNTAGT. This CDR3 is CASLVWVASGIISYEQYF. In DNA form, the CDR3 reads TGTGCCAGTCTAGTGTGGGTCGCTAGCGGGATAATCTCCTACGAGCAGTACTTC.

The gene calls are TRBV28 and TRBJ1-1; no clear D gene. Germline V gene sequence: CDR1 MDHEN, CDR2 SYDVKM. V gave up 3 bases and J gave up 5 bases, with 16 bases separating them. The CDR3 sequence is 15 residues long. As DNA, the CDR3 is TGTGCCAGCAGTTTCTTTACCCCGGAGGAGACTGAAGCTTTCTTT. This sequence encodes CASSFFTPEETEAFF.

V and J are TRBV5-6 and TRBJ1-4; 9 bases match TRBD1. V shed 2 bases, J shed 7 bases, and the junction held 3 bases outside the gene matches. Germline CDR1 reads SGHDT; CDR2 reads YYEEEE. This CDR3 spans 14 amino acids. The DNA for the CDR3 is TGTGCCAGCAGCTTTCTACAGGGGGCTGAAAAACTGTTTTTT. Translating it yields CASSFLQGAEKLFF.

This clone was observed a few times. J is TRBJ2-1 and V is TRBV28; 9 nucleotides align to TRBD2. CDR3 length: 15 amino acids. The ends lost 1 base at V and 9 bases at J; junction bases unmatched: 7. The germline V gene has CDR1 MDHEN and CDR2 SYDVKM. CDR3 sequence: CASSLLREGHGEQFF. CDR3 DNA sequence: TGTGCCAGCAGTTTATTGCGGGAGGGCCATGGTGAGCAGTTCTTC. Full variable domain (rest looked up from reference TRBV28 and TRBJ2-1): DVKVTQSSRYLVKRTGEKVFLECVQDMDHENMFWYRQDPGLGLRLIYFSYDVKMKEKGDIPEGYSVSREKKERFSLILESASTNQTSMYLCASSLLREGHGEQFFGPGTRLTVL.

V gene TRBV7-3 combines with J gene TRBJ2-1, with 11 nucleotides matching TRBD2. Germline V gives CDR1 SGHTA, CDR2 FQGTGA. V shed 6 bases and J 7 bases; nucleotides not matched to a gene: 8. The CDR3 loop spans 15 amino acids. The CDR3 DNA reads TGTGCCAGCAGTCGAGGTCTAGCGGGAGGAAATGAGCAGTTCTTC. It yields the protein CASSRGLAGGNEQFF.

This clone turned up a few times. This sequence joins TRBV15 and TRBJ1-5, with D possibly TRBD1 on 5 matching bases. V lost 0 bases and J lost 2, with 14 bases in between. The CDR3 spans 17 residues. CDR1 and CDR2 from the germline V gene are LNHNV and YYDKDF (reference sequence). This CDR3 is CATSRDRWGEGNQPQHF. The CDR3 DNA is TGTGCCACCAGCAGAGATCGCTGGGGGGAGGGCAATCAGCCCCAGCATTTT. The entire variable domain, with the rest obtained from reference TRBV15 and TRBJ1-5, is as follows: DAMVIQNPRYQVTQFGKPVTLSCSQTLNHNVMYWYQQKSSQAPKLLFHYYDKDFNNEADTPDNFQSRRPNTSFCFLDIRSPGLGDTAMYLCATSRDRWGEGNQPQHFGDGTRLSIL.

This chain joins TRBV30 and TRBJ2-3; TRBD2 agrees at 7 bases. Looked up from germline, CDR1 is GTSNPN and CDR2 is SVGIG (reference sequence). V was pared by 4 bases and J by 5 bases, with 9 bases of the junction left unmatched. There are 14 residues in the CDR3. The CDR3 reads CAWTPWVAGDTQYF. The CDR3, as DNA: TGTGCCTGGACCCCTTGGGTAGCGGGAGATACGCAGTATTTT.